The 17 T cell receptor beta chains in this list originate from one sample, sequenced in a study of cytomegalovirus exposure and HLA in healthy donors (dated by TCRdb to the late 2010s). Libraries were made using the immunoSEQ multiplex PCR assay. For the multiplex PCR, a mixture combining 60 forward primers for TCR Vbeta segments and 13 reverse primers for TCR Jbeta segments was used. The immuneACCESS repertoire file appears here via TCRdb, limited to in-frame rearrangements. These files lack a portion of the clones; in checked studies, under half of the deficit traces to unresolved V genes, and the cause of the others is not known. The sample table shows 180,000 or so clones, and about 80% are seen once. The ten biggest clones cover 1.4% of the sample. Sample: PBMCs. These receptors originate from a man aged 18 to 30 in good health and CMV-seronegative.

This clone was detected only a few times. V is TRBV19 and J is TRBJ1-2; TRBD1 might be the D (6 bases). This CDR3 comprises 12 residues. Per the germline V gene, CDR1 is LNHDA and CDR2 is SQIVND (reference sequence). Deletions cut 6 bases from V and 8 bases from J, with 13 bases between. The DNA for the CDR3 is TGTGCCAGTAGACAGGGTGAGGGGGGCTACACCTTC. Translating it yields CASRQGEGGYTF.

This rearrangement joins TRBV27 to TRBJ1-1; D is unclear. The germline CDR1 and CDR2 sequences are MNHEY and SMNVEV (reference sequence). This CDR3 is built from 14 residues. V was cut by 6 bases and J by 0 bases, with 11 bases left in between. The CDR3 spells CASSHLLMNTEAFF. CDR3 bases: TGTGCCAGCAGCCATCTACTCATGAACACTGAAGCTTTCTTT.

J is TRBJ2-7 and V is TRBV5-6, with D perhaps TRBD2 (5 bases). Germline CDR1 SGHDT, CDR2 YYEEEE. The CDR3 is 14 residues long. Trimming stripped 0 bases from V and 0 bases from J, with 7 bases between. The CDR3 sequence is CASSLGGNSYEQYF. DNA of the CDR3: TGTGCCAGCAGCTTGGGAGGGAACTCCTACGAGCAGTACTTC.

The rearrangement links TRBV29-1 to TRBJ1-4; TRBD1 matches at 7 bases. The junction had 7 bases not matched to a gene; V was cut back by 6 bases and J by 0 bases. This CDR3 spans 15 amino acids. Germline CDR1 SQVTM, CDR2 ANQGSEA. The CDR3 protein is CSVTGAGSTNEKLFF. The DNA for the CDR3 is TGCAGCGTAACAGGGGCCGGGTCAACTAATGAAAAACTGTTTTTT.

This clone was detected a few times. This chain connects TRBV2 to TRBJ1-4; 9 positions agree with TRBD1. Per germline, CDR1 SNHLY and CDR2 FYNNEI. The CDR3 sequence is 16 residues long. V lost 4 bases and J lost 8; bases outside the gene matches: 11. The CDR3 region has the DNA TGTGCCAGCAGTGGGGTTCCGGGACAGGGCCGAGAAAAACTGTTTTTT. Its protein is CASSGVPGQGREKLFF.

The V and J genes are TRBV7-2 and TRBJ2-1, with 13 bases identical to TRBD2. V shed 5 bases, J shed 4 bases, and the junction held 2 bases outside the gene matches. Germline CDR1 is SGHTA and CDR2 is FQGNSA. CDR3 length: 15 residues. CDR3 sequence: CASSRGLAGYNEQFF. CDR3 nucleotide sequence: TGTGCCAGCAGCCGGGGACTAGCGGGGTACAATGAGCAGTTCTTC.

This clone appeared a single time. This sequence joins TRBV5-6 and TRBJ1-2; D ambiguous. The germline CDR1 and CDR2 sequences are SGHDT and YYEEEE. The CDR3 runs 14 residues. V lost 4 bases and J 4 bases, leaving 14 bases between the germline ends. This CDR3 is CASSQASAIYGYTF. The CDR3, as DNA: TGTGCCAGCAGCCAAGCCTCAGCGATCTATGGCTACACCTTC.

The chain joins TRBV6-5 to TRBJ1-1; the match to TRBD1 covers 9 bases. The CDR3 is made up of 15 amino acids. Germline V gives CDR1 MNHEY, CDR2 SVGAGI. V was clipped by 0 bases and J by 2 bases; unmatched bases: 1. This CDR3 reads CASSYSGQGNTEAFF. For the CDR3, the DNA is TGTGCCAGCAGTTACTCGGGACAGGGCAACACTGAAGCTTTCTTT.

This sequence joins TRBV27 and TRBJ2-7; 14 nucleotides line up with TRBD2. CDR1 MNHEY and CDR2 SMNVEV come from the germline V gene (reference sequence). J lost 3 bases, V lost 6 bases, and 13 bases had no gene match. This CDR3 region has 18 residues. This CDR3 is CASRGLAGDGQNYYEQYF. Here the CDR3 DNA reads TGTGCCAGCAGGGGACTAGCGGGAGATGGGCAAAACTACTACGAGCAGTACTTC.

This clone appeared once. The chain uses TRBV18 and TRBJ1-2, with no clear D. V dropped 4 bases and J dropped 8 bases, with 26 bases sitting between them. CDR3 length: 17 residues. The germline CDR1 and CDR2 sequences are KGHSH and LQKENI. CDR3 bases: TGTGCCAGCTCACTTTCCGGGAATGGAGGGCAATCGGGAGGCTACACCTTC. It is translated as CASSLSGNGGQSGGYTF.

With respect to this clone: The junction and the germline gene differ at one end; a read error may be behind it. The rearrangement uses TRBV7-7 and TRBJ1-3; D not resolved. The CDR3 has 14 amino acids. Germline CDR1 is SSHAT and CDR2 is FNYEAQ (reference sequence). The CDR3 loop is CASSPSRSGNTIYF. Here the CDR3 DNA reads TGTGCTAGCAGCCCCTCGCGATCTGGAAACACCATATATTTT.

The CDR3 DNA is TGTGCCAGCAGCCCCCGACTAGTTTTCGAGCAGTACTTC. Translated, it gives CASSPRLVFEQYF. The V and J genes are TRBV14 and TRBJ2-7, with D possibly being TRBD2 (6 bases). V lost 4 bases and J lost 6, with 13 bases in between. This CDR3 has 13 residues. CDR1 is SGHDN and CDR2 is FVKESK in the germline V gene.

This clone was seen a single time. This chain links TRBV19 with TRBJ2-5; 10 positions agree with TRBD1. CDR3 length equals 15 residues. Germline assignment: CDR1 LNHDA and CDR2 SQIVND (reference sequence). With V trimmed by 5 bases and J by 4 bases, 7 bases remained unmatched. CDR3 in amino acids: CASSPRDRGLETQYF. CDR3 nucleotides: TGTGCCAGTAGTCCGCGGGACAGGGGTTTAGAGACCCAGTACTTC.

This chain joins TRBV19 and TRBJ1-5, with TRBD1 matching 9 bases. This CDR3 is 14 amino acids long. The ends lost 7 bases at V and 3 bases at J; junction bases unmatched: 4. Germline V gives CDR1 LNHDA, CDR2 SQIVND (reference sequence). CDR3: CASTRDRVNQPQHF. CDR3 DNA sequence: TGTGCCAGTACGCGGGACAGGGTCAATCAGCCCCAGCATTTT.

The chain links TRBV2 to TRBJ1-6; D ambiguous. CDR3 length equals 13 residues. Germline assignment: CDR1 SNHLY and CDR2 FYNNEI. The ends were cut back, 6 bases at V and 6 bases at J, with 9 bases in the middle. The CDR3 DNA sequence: TGTGCCAGCAGCTGGGCCCCTAATTCACCCCTCCACTTT. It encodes CASSWAPNSPLHF.

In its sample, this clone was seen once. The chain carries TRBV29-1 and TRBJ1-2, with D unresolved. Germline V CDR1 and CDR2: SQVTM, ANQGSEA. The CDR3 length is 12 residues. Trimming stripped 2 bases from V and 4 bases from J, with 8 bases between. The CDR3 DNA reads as TGCAGCGTTGAATTCGGGATCTATGGCTACACCTTC. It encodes CSVEFGIYGYTF.

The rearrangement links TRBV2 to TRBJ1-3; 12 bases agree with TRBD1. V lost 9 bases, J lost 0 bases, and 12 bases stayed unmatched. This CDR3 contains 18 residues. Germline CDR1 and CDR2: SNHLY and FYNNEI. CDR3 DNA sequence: TGTGCCAGACGCTCGGGGACAGGGGGCTCTAGCTCTGGAAACACCATATATTTT. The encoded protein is CARRSGTGGSSSGNTIYF. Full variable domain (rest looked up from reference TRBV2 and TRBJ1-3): EPEVTQTPSHQVTQMGQEVILRCVPISNHLYFYWYRQILGQKVEFLVSFYNNEISEKSEIFDDQFSVERPDGSNFTLKIRSTKLEDSAMYFCARRSGTGGSSSGNTIYFGEGSWLTVV.